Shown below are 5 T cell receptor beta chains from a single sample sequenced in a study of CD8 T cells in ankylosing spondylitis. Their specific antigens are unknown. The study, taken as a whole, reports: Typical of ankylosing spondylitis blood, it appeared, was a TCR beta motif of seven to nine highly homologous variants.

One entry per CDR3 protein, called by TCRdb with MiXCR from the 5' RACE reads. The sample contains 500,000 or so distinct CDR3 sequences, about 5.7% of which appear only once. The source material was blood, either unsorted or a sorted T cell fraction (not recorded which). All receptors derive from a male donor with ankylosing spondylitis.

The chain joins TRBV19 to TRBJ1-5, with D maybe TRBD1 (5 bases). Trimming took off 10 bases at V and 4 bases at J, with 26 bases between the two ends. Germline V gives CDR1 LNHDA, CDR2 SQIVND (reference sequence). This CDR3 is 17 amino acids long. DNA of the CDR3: TGTGCCACCAAGCCATTTGGGGGGGTGGACTCGAATCAGCCCCAGCATTTT. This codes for CATKPFGGVDSNQPQHF.

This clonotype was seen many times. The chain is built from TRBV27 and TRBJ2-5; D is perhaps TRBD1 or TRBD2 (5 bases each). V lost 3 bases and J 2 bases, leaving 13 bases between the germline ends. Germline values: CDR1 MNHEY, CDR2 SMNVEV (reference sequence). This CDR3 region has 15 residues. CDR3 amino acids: CASSLGPWGQETQYF. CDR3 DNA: TGTGCCAGCAGTTTGGGACCCTGGGGGCAAGAGACCCAGTACTTC.

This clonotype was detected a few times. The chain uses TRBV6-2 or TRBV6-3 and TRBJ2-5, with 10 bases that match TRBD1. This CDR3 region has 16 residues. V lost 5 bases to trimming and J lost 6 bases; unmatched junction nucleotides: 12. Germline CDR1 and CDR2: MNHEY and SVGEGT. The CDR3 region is CASSPRDRGPRKTQYF. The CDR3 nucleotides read TGTGCCAGCAGTCCCCGGGACAGGGGCCCAAGAAAGACCCAGTACTTC.

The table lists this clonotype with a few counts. CDR3 loop: CSAKGVVVAFGTDTQYF. The DNA of the CDR3 is TGCAGTGCTAAAGGGGTGGTGGTAGCTTTTGGCACAGATACGCAGTATTTT. V is TRBV20-1 and J is TRBJ2-3; tentative D call: TRBD1 (5 bases). The CDR3 covers 17 residues. Germline V lookup: CDR1 DFQATT, CDR2 SNEGSKA (reference sequence). V lost 4 bases to trimming and J lost 1 base, with 21 bases between them.

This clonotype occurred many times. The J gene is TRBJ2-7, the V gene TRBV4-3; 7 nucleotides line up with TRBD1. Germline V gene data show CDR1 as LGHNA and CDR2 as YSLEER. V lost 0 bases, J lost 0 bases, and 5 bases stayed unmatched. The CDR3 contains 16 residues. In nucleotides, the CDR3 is TGCGCCAGCAGCCAAGATCTAAGGGACAGCTCCTACGAGCAGTACTTC. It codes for CASSQDLRDSSYEQYF.